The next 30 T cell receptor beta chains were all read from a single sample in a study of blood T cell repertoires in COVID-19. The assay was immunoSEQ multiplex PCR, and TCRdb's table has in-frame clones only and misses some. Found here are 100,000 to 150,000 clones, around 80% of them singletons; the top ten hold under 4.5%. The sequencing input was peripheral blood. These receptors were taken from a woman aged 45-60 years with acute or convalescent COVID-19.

The CDR3 loop reads CASSEEIGGRLRTGELFF. In DNA form, the CDR3 reads TGTGCCAGCAGTGAAGAGATAGGGGGAAGATTAAGAACCGGGGAGCTGTTTTTT. The chain employs TRBV6-1 and TRBJ2-2, with D possibly matching TRBD1 (6 bases). The CDR3 runs to 18 residues. Trimming took 1 base from V and 5 from J, leaving 20 bases between them. CDR1 and CDR2 (germline): MNHNS, SASEGT.

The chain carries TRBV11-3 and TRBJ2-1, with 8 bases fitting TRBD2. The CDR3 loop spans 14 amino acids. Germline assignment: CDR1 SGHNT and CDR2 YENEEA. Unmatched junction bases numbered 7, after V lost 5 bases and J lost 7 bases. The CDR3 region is CASSATGTSNEQFF. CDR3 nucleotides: TGTGCCAGCAGCGCCACCGGGACTAGTAATGAGCAGTTCTTC.

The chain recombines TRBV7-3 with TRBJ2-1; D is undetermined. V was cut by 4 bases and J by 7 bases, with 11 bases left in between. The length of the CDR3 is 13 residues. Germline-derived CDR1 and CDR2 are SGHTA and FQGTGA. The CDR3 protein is CASSSESGNEQFF. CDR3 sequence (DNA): TGTGCCAGCAGCTCCGAGTCGGGTAATGAGCAGTTCTTC.

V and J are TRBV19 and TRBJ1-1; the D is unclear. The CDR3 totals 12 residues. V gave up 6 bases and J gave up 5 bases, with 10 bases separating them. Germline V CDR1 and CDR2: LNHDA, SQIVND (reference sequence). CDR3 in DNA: TGTGCCAGTAGGGCTAAGAGGACTGAAGCTTTCTTT. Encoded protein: CASRAKRTEAFF.

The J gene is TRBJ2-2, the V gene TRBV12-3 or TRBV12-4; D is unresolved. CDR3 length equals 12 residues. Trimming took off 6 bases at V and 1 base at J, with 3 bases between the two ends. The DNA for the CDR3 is TGTGCCAGCAGCCGGAACACCGGGGAGCTGTTTTTT. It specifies CASSRNTGELFF.

This CDR3 reads CASSLAFSRAGTGELFF. The CDR3 DNA reads as TGTGCCAGCAGCTTGGCGTTTTCCAGGGCGGGAACCGGGGAGCTGTTTTTT. The chain combines TRBV5-6 with TRBJ2-2, with a possible D match to TRBD2 (6 bases). Germline V gene sequence: CDR1 SGHDT, CDR2 YYEEEE. The CDR3 extends over 17 amino acids. Trimming removed 0 bases from V and 5 bases from J, with 17 bases in between.

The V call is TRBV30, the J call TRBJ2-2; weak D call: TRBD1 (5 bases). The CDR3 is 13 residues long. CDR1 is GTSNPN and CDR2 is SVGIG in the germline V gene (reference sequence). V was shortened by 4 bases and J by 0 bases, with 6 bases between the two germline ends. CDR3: CAWIRANTGELFF. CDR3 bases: TGTGCCTGGATCAGGGCGAACACCGGGGAGCTGTTTTTT.

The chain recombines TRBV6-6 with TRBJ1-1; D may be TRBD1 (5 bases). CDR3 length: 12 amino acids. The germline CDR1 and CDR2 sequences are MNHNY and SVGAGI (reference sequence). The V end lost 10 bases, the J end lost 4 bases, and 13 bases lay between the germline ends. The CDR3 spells CATEGEATEAFF. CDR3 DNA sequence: TGTGCCACGGAAGGGGAGGCCACTGAAGCTTTCTTT.

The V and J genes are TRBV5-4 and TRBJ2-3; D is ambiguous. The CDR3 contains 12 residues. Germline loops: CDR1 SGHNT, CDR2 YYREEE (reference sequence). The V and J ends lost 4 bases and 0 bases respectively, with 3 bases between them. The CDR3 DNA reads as TGTGCCAGCAGCGAGAGCACAGATACGCAGTATTTT. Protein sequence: CASSESTDTQYF. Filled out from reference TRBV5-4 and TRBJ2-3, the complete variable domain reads ETGVTQSPTHLIKTRGQQVTLRCSSQSGHNTVSWYQQALGQGPQFIFQYYREEENGRGNFPPRFSGLQFPNYSSELNVNALELDDSALYLCASSESTDTQYFGPGTRLTVL.

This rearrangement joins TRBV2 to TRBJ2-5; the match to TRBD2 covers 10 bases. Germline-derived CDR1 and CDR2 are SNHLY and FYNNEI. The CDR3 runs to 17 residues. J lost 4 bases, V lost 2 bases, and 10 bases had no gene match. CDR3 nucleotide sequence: TGTGCCAGCAGTGAACCTAGCGGGAGACGTCTGGGAGAGACCCAGTACTTC. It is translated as CASSEPSGRRLGETQYF.

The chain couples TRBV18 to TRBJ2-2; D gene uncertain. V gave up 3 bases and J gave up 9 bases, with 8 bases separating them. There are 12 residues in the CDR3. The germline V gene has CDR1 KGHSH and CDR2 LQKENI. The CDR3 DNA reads TGTGCCAGCTCACCGGGCGCCTGGGAGCTGTTTTTT. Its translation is CASSPGAWELFF.

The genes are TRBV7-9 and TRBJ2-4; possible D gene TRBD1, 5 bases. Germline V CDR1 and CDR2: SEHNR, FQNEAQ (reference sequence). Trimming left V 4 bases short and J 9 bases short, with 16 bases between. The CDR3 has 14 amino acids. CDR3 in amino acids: CASSYRGSTGIQYF. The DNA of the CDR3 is TGTGCCAGCAGCTATAGGGGTTCGACGGGCATTCAGTACTTC.

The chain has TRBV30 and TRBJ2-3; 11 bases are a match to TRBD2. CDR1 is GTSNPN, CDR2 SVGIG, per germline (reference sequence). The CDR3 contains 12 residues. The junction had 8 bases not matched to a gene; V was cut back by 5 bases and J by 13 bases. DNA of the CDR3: TGTGCCTGGGCCGTAGCGGGAGGGCCAAAGTATTTT. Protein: CAWAVAGGPKYF.

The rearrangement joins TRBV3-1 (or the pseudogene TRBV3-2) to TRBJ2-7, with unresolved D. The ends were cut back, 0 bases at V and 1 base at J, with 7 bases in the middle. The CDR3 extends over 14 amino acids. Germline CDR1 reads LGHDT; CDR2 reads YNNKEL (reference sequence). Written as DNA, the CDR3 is TGTGCCAGCAGCCAAGATTGGCAGTCCTACGAGCAGTACTTC. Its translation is CASSQDWQSYEQYF.

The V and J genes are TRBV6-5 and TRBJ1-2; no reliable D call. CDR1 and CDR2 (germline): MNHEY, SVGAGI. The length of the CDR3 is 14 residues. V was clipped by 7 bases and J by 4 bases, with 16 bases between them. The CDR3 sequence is CASTLDPQFYGYTF. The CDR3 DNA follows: TGTGCCAGCACCCTAGACCCCCAGTTCTATGGCTACACCTTC.

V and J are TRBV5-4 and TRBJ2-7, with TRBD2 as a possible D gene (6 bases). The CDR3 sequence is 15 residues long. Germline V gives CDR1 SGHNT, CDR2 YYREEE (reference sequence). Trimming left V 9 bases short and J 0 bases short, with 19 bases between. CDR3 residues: CATPVRNGSSYEQYF. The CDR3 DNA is TGTGCCACCCCCGTGAGGAACGGGAGCTCCTACGAGCAGTACTTC.

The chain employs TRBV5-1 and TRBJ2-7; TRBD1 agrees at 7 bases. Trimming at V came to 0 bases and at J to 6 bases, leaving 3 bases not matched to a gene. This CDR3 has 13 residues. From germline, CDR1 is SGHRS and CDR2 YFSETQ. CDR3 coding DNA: TGCGCCAGCAGCTTGGGACAGGGCTTCGAGCAGTACTTC. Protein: CASSLGQGFEQYF. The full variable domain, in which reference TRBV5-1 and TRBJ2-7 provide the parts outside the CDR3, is KAGVTQTPRYLIKTRGQQVTLSCSPISGHRSVSWYQQTPGQGLQFLFEYFSETQRNKGNFPGRFSGRQFSNSRSEMNVSTLELGDSALYLCASSLGQGFEQYFGPGTRLTVT.

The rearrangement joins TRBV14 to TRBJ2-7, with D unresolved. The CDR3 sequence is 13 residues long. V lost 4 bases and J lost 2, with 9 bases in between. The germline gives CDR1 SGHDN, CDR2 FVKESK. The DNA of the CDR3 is TGTGCCAGCAGCCCCGAGGCGCCCTACGAGCAGTACTTC. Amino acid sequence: CASSPEAPYEQYF.

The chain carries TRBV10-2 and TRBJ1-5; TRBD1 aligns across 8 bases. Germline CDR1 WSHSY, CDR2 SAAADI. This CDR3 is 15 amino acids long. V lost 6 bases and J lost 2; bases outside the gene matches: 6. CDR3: CASRGQGQGNQPQHF. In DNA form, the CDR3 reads TGCGCCAGCAGAGGACAGGGACAGGGCAATCAGCCCCAGCATTTT.

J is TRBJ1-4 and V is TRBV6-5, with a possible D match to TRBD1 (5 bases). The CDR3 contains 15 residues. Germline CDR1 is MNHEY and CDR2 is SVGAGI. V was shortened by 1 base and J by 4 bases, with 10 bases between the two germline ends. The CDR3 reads CASSYYRSLNEKLFF. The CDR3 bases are TGTGCCAGCAGTTACTACAGGAGCCTTAATGAAAAACTGTTTTTT.

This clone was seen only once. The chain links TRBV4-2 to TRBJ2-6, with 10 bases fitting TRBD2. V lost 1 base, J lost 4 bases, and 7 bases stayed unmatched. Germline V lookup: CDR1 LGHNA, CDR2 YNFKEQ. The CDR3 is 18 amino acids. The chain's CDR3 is CASSQALAGGAGANVLTF. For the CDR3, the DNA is TGTGCCAGCAGCCAAGCTTTAGCGGGGGGCGCCGGGGCCAACGTCCTGACTTTC.

The CDR3 is CASSDVTTGANSPLHF. The CDR3 DNA is TGTGCCAGCAGTGATGTCACGACAGGGGCCAATTCACCCCTCCACTTT. The genes are TRBV2 and TRBJ1-6; 8 positions agree with TRBD1. The CDR3 consists of 16 residues. V shed 3 bases, J shed 7 bases, and the junction held 8 bases outside the gene matches. The germline V gene has CDR1 SNHLY and CDR2 FYNNEI.

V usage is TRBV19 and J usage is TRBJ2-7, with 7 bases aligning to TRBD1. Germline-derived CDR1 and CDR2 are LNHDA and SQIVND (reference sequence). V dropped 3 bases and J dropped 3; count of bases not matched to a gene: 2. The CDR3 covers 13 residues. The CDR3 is CASSMTGFYEQYF. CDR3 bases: TGTGCCAGTAGTATGACAGGGTTCTACGAGCAGTACTTC.

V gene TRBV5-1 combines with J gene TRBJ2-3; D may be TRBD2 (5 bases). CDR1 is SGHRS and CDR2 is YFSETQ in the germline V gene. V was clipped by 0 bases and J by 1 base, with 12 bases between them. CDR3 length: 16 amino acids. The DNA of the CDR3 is TGCGCCAGCAGCTTGGGGCCTGCGGGCGGCACAGATACGCAGTATTTT. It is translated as CASSLGPAGGTDTQYF.

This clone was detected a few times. The CDR3 spells CASSQGQILNSPLHF. The CDR3 DNA is TGTGCCAGCAGCCAAGGACAAATACTTAATTCACCCCTCCACTTT. The V gene is TRBV3-1 (or the pseudogene TRBV3-2), the J gene TRBJ1-6; no clear D gene. The CDR3 has 15 residues. CDR1 is LGHDT, CDR2 YNNKEL, per germline (reference sequence). The V end was cut by 1 base, the J end by 6 bases, with 10 bases between.

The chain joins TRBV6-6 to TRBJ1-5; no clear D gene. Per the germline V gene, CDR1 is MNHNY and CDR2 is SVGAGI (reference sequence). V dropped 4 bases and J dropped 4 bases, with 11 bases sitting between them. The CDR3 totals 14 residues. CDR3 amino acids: CASSSSGGNQPQHF. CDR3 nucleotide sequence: TGTGCCAGCAGTTCATCAGGTGGGAATCAGCCCCAGCATTTT.

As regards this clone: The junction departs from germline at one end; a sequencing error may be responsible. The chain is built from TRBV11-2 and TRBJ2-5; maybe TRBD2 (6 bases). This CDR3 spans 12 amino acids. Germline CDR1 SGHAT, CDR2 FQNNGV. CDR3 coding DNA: TGTGCCAGCAGCTTAGATACGGCTAGCGAGGACTTC. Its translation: CASSLDTASEDF.

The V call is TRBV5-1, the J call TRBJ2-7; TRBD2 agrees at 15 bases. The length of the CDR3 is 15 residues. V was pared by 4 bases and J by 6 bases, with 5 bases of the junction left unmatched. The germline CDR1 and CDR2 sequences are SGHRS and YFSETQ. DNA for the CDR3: TGCGCCAGCAGCCTGGAGGGACTAGCGGGAGGCGAGCAGTACTTC. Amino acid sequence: CASSLEGLAGGEQYF.

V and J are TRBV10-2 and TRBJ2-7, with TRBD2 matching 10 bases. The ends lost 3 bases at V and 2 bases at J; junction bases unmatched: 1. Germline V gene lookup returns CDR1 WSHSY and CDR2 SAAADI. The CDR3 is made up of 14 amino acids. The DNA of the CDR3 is TGCGCCAGCAGTGAAAGCGGGGGGGCCTACGAGCAGTACTTC. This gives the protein CASSESGGAYEQYF.

The CDR3 reads CATSRDPGGNQPQHF. CDR3 in DNA: TGTGCCACCAGCAGAGATCCGGGGGGTAATCAGCCCCAGCATTTT. This chain links TRBV15 with TRBJ1-5; the D gene is possibly TRBD1 (5 bases). Trimming removed 0 bases from V and 4 bases from J, with 10 bases in between. The CDR3 contains 15 residues. Looked up from germline, CDR1 is LNHNV and CDR2 is YYDKDF (reference sequence). The full variable domain, rest sourced from reference TRBV15 and TRBJ1-5, is DAMVIQNPRYQVTQFGKPVTLSCSQTLNHNVMYWYQQKSSQAPKLLFHYYDKDFNNEADTPDNFQSRRPNTSFCFLDIRSPGLGDTAMYLCATSRDPGGNQPQHFGDGTRLSIL.